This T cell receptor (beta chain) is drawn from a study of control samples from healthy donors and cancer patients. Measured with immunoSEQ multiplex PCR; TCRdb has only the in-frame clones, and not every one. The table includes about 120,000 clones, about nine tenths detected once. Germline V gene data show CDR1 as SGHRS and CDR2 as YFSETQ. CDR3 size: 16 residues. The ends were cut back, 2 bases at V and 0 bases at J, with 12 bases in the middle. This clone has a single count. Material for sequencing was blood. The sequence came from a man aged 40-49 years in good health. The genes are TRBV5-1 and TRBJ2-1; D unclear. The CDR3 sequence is CASSFRTASSYNEQFF. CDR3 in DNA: TGCGCCAGCAGCTTCCGGACGGCTAGCTCCTACAATGAGCAGTTCTTC.